The next 20 T cell receptor beta chains were all read from a single sample in a study of blood T cell repertoires in COVID-19 (dated by TCRdb to about 2020). The library came from the immunoSEQ multiplex PCR assay. TCRdb took over this immuneACCESS table, retaining in-frame rearrangements with V and J assigned. Such tables are incomplete; in checked studies, under half of the missing clones stem from an unresolved V gene, and the remainder is unexplained. For this sample the table gives a few hundred thousand clones, of which around 86% were detected only once. Around 9.5% of the sample is held by the ten biggest clonotypes. Sequencing input: peripheral blood. The receptors come from a man aged 35-49 years who had recovered from COVID-19.

The chain employs TRBV19 and TRBJ1-1, with D tentatively TRBD1 (5 bases). V was shortened by 2 bases and J by 6 bases, with 13 bases between the two germline ends. CDR3 size: 14 residues. Germline loops: CDR1 LNHDA, CDR2 SQIVND (reference sequence). Here the CDR3 DNA reads TGTGCCAGTAGTATACCCGCCAGGGTCCCTGAAGCTTTCTTT. Protein product: CASSIPARVPEAFF.

The rearrangement uses TRBV6-6 and TRBJ1-3; D is undetermined. Germline values: CDR1 MNHNY, CDR2 SVGAGI (reference sequence). V was cut by 0 bases and J by 11 bases, with 11 bases left in between. The CDR3 contains 13 residues. DNA for the CDR3: TGTGCCAGCAGTTACTCTGCGGGATCCGCCATATATTTT. Its translation is CASSYSAGSAIYF.

This chain uses TRBV14 with TRBJ2-7, with D maybe TRBD2 (6 bases). The CDR3 runs to 15 residues. Germline-derived CDR1 and CDR2 are SGHDN and FVKESK. V was pared by 0 bases and J by 0 bases, with 9 bases between. The CDR3 coding sequence is TGTGCCAGCAGCCAAGATAGGGGACTCTCCTACGAGCAGTACTTC. It encodes CASSQDRGLSYEQYF. The full variable domain, completed using reference TRBV14 and TRBJ2-7, is EAGVTQFPSHSVIEKGQTVTLRCDPISGHDNLYWYRRVMGKEIKFLLHFVKESKQDESGMPNNRFLAERTGGTYSTLKVQPAELEDSGVYFCASSQDRGLSYEQYFGPGTRLTVT.

V is TRBV6-5 and J is TRBJ1-2, with TRBD1 as a possible D gene (6 bases). Trimming stripped 8 bases from V and 0 bases from J, with 16 bases between. CDR3 length: 15 residues. Germline lookup yields CDR1 MNHEY and CDR2 SVGAGI. CDR3: CASLDTGRANYGYTF. CDR3 nucleotide sequence: TGTGCCAGCCTGGACACAGGGCGAGCTAACTATGGCTACACCTTC.

This clone turned up a few times. CDR3 DNA: TGTGCCAGCAGCCCGGGACAGCCTAAGAAGTTAGCTTTCTTT. This translates into CASSPGQPKKLAFF. The chain is built from TRBV2 and TRBJ1-1, with TRBD1 matching 7 bases. CDR1 and CDR2 from the germline V gene are SNHLY and FYNNEI. The CDR3 is made up of 14 amino acids. J lost 10 bases, V lost 6 bases, and 14 bases had no gene match.

This clone was observed a handful of times. This rearrangement joins TRBV5-6 to TRBJ2-1, with D possibly TRBD2 on 5 matching bases. CDR3 length: 17 residues. Looked up from germline, CDR1 is SGHDT and CDR2 is YYEEEE. Deletions cut 4 bases from V and 0 bases from J, with 17 bases between. This CDR3 is CASSPIRTGSSYNEQFF. CDR3 DNA sequence: TGTGCCAGCAGCCCCATTCGGACGGGAAGCTCCTACAATGAGCAGTTCTTC. Filled out from reference TRBV5-6 and TRBJ2-1, the complete variable domain reads DAGVTQSPTHLIKTRGQQVTLRCSPKSGHDTVSWYQQALGQGPQFIFQYYEEEERQRGNFPDRFSGHQFPNYSSELNVNALLLGDSALYLCASSPIRTGSSYNEQFFGPGTRLTVL.

This clone has more than one count but fewer than ten. The V and J genes are TRBV7-8 and TRBJ2-1; no reliable D call. This CDR3 has 13 residues. CDR1 SGHVS and CDR2 FQNEAQ come from the germline V gene. The germline V and J ends were trimmed by 5 bases and 2 bases, with 7 bases remaining between them. CDR3 residues: CASSPGPYNEQFF. Written as DNA, the CDR3 is TGTGCCAGCAGCCCGGGTCCCTACAATGAGCAGTTCTTC.

The chain uses TRBV3-1 (or the pseudogene TRBV3-2) and TRBJ2-6, with 8 bases aligning to TRBD2. The CDR3 has 18 amino acids. Trimming at V came to 1 base and at J to 0 bases, leaving 5 bases not matched to a gene. CDR1 is LGHDT and CDR2 is YNNKEL in the germline V gene (reference sequence). CDR3 sequence reads: CASSQGSAGGSGANVLTF. CDR3 DNA: TGTGCCAGCAGCCAAGGGTCCGCGGGAGGCTCTGGGGCCAACGTCCTGACTTTC.

This clone was picked up a small number of times. The rearrangement uses TRBV6-2 or TRBV6-3 and TRBJ2-3; 9 nucleotides agree with TRBD2. The trim removed 4 bases at V and 2 bases at J, leaving 4 bases unmatched. The CDR3 has 15 residues. Germline values: CDR1 MNHEY, CDR2 SVGEGT. CDR3 region: CASSLAGAFTDTQYF. As DNA, the CDR3 is TGTGCCAGCAGTTTAGCGGGGGCCTTCACAGATACGCAGTATTTT.

The rearrangement uses TRBV29-1 and TRBJ2-7, with 9 bases matching TRBD2. The CDR3 length is 12 residues. J gave up 3 bases and V 4 bases, and 1 base lay outside the gene matches. Germline CDR1 SQVTM, CDR2 ANQGSEA. This chain's CDR3 is CSVVSGSYEQYF. The CDR3 nucleotides are TGCAGCGTTGTTAGCGGGAGCTACGAGCAGTACTTC.

CDR3 region: CASSIDLQGWNSPLHF. As DNA, the CDR3 is TGTGCCAGTAGTATCGACCTACAGGGGTGGAATTCACCCCTCCACTTT. This sequence joins TRBV19 and TRBJ1-6; 7 bases line up with TRBD1. Germline lookup yields CDR1 LNHDA and CDR2 SQIVND (reference sequence). The CDR3 has 16 amino acids. V lost 3 bases, J lost 7 bases, and 9 bases stayed unmatched. Drawing the rest from reference TRBV19 and TRBJ1-6, the complete variable domain is DGGITQSPKYLFRKEGQNVTLSCEQNLNHDAMYWYRQDPGQGLRLIYYSQIVNDFQKGDIAEGYSVSREKKESFPLTVTSAQKNPTAFYLCASSIDLQGWNSPLHFGNGTRLTVT.

The CDR3 sequence: CASSIWTGNMYNEQFF. CDR3 in DNA: TGTGCCAGTAGTATTTGGACAGGGAATATGTACAATGAGCAGTTCTTC. This chain connects TRBV19 to TRBJ2-1, with 8 bases lining up with TRBD1. The CDR3 has 16 residues. With 3 bases clipped from V and 4 bases from J, the junction kept 8 bases outside the gene matches. The germline V gene encodes CDR1 LNHDA and CDR2 SQIVND (reference sequence).

The V and J genes are TRBV11-2 and TRBJ2-7; D might be TRBD2 (6 bases). Trimming removed 1 base from V and 0 bases from J, with 16 bases in between. The CDR3 contains 17 residues. Germline lookup yields CDR1 SGHAT and CDR2 FQNNGV. The CDR3 DNA reads as TGTGCCAGCAGCTTAGGGGACCTCGGGGGTTTCTCCTACGAGCAGTACTTC. Translation gives CASSLGDLGGFSYEQYF.

The J gene is TRBJ2-1, the V gene TRBV5-1, with 11 positions matching TRBD2. With V trimmed by 4 bases and J by 4 bases, 16 bases remained unmatched. Germline-derived CDR1 and CDR2 are SGHRS and YFSETQ. CDR3 length: 19 residues. The CDR3 DNA sequence: TGCGCCAGCAGCATCATCGGGACTAGCGGCCCAGGAGGGTACAATGAGCAGTTCTTC. This codes for CASSIIGTSGPGGYNEQFF.

CDR3 residues: CASSVPTSGLTNEQFF. The CDR3 DNA reads as TGTGCCAGCAGTGTTCCGACTAGCGGGCTTACCAATGAGCAGTTCTTC. The rearrangement links TRBV2 to TRBJ2-1; 10 positions match TRBD2. CDR3 length: 16 residues. V shed 4 bases, J shed 6 bases, and the junction held 9 bases outside the gene matches. Germline V lookup: CDR1 SNHLY, CDR2 FYNNEI.

This chain links TRBV18 with TRBJ2-1; weak D call: TRBD2 (5 bases). The length of the CDR3 is 13 residues. Germline V gene sequence: CDR1 KGHSH, CDR2 LQKENI. Between the trimmed V and J ends, which lost 3 bases and 6 bases, there was a span of 9 bases. CDR3 DNA: TGTGCCAGCTCACCGGACGGACTCAATGAGCAGTTCTTC. Amino acids: CASSPDGLNEQFF. The full variable domain, rest sourced from reference TRBV18 and TRBJ2-1, is NAGVMQNPRHLVRRRGQEARLRCSPMKGHSHVYWYRQLPEEGLKFMVYLQKENIIDESGMPKERFSAEFPKEGPSILRIQQVVRGDSAAYFCASSPDGLNEQFFGPGTRLTVL.

The genes are TRBV9 and TRBJ1-1; 7 bases are a match to TRBD1. The length of the CDR3 is 14 residues. The V gene's germline CDR1 is SGDLS and CDR2 YYNGEE. V trimming: 0 bases; J trimming: 4 bases; junction bases outside the gene matches: 3. CDR3 nucleotide sequence: TGTGCCAGCAGCGTAGCTCCAGGGGGCACTGAAGCTTTCTTT. Protein: CASSVAPGGTEAFF.

This clone turned up a few times. J is TRBJ1-5 and V is TRBV9; 8 bases line up with TRBD1. There are 15 residues in the CDR3. Germline CDR1 is SGDLS and CDR2 is YYNGEE. Unmatched junction bases numbered 5, after V lost 5 bases and J lost 1 base. The CDR3 region is CASSTTGGSNQPQHF. Written as DNA, the CDR3 is TGTGCCAGCAGTACTACAGGGGGGAGCAATCAGCCCCAGCATTTT.

The chain is built from TRBV2 and TRBJ2-1; D call uncertain. The CDR3 covers 17 residues. Germline V gene lookup returns CDR1 SNHLY and CDR2 FYNNEI. V was shortened by 6 bases and J by 0 bases, with 18 bases between the two germline ends. This CDR3 reads CASSADWRLSSYNEQFF. CDR3 nucleotide sequence: TGTGCCAGCAGCGCAGACTGGCGGCTCAGCTCCTACAATGAGCAGTTCTTC.

This clone was seen a single time. CDR3 region: CASSRSSGRRTGELFF. The CDR3 nucleotides read TGTGCCAGCAGCCGCAGTAGCGGGAGACGGACCGGGGAGCTGTTTTTT. This chain connects TRBV7-3 to TRBJ2-2; 9 nucleotides align to TRBD2. The CDR3 has 16 amino acids. Losses at the gene ends were 5 bases for V and 5 bases for J; bases not matched to a gene: 9. CDR1 is SGHTA and CDR2 is FQGTGA in the germline V gene.